This T cell receptor beta chain was documented in a study of blood T cells in healthy people across ages. Findings and limits, study-wide: Relative to aged donors, long-lived donors carried more naive CD4+ cells and displayed higher diversity.

The second PCR ran about 6 to 12 cycles with a sample-barcoded 5' primer and J-beta primers. Each CDR3 protein gets one entry after TCRdb re-called the 5' RACE reads with MiXCR. The table lists over a million distinct CDR3 sequences, approximately 42% of them singletons. A minimum of 5.5 micrograms of total RNA was extracted per sample. A note on this clonotype: The antigen remains unidentified.

Trimming took 1 base from V and 2 from J, leaving 15 bases between them. In germline, CDR1 is MDHEN, CDR2 SYDVKM. This CDR3 is 17 amino acids long. The receptor was isolated from a woman younger than 35 in good health. Sequencing used blood. The chain is built from TRBV28 and TRBJ2-1, with a possible D match to TRBD2 (5 bases). The CDR3 here is CASSLSPVRATYNEQFF. The CDR3 DNA is TGTGCCAGCAGTTTATCGCCCGTGAGGGCCACCTACAATGAGCAGTTCTTC.